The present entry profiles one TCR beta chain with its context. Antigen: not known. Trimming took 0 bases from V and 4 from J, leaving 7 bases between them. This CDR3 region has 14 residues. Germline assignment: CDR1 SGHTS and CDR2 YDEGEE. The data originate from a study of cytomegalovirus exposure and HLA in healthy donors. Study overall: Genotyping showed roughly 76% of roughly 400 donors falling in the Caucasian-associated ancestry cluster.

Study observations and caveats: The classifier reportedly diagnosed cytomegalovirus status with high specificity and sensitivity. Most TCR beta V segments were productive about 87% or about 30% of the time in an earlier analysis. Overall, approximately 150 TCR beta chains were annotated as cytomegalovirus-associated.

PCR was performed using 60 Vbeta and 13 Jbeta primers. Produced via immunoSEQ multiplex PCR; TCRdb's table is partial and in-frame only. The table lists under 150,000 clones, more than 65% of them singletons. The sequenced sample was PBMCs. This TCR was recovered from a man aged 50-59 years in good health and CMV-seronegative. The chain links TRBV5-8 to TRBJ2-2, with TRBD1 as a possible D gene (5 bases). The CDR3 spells CASSLGQFTGELFF. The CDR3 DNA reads TGTGCCAGCAGCTTGGGACAGTTCACCGGGGAGCTGTTTTTT.